This TCR beta chain was sequenced during a study of graft-versus-host responses after intestinal transplantation. In the study overall: Every one of the recipients received anti-thymocyte globulin induction and afterwards took tacrolimus and steroids for 3 to 4 years.

This table comes from immunoSEQ multiplex PCR, and its TCRdb copy is limited to in-frame clones, with some not included. The table has tens of thousands of clones, roughly 93% seen once. Turning to this clone: Its antigen remains unidentified.

The study, taken as a whole, reports: Among recipient marrow samples, GvH clones were found; some appeared first in ileum or blood.

The CDR3 runs to 14 residues. Deletions cut 1 base from V and 5 bases from J, with 9 bases between. Germline values: CDR1 MNHNS, CDR2 SASEGT. The chain is built from TRBV6-1 and TRBJ2-1; unclear D gene. The input for sequencing was unstimulated CD8+ T cells sorted from spleen or lymph node cells, taken before intestinal transplant. The clonotype originates from a human donor who received an intestinal transplant. DNA for the CDR3: TGTGCCAGCAGTGAAGGCGGCGCCCACAATGAGCAGTTCTTC. Translation gives CASSEGGAHNEQFF.